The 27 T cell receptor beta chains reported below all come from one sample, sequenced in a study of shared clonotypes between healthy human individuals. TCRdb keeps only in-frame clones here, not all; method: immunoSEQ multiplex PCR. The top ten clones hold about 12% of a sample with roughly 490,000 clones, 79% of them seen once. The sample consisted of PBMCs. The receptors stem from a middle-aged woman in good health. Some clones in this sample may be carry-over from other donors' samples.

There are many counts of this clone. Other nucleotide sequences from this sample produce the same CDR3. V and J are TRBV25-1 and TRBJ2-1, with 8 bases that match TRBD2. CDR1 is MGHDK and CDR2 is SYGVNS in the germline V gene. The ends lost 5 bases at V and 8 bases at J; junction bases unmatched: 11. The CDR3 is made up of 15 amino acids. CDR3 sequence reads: CASSRGLVIADEQFF. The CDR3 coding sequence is TGTGCCAGCAGTAGGGGACTAGTGATCGCCGATGAGCAGTTCTTC.

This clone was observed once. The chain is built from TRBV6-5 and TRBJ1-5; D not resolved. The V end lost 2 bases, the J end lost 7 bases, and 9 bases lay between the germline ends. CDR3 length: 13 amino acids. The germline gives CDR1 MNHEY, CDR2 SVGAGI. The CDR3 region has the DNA TGTGCCAGCAGTTACCTGGCCGGGCAGCCCCAGCATTTT. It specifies CASSYLAGQPQHF.

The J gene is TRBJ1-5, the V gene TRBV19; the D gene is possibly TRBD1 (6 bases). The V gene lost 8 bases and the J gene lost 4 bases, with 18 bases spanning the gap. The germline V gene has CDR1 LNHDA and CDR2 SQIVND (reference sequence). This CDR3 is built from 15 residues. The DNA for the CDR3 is TGTGCCAGTCGCCCACCCCAGGGGTGGAATCAGCCCCAGCATTTT. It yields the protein CASRPPQGWNQPQHF. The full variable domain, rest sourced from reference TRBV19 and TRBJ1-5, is DGGITQSPKYLFRKEGQNVTLSCEQNLNHDAMYWYRQDPGQGLRLIYYSQIVNDFQKGDIAEGYSVSREKKESFPLTVTSAQKNPTAFYLCASRPPQGWNQPQHFGDGTRLSIL.

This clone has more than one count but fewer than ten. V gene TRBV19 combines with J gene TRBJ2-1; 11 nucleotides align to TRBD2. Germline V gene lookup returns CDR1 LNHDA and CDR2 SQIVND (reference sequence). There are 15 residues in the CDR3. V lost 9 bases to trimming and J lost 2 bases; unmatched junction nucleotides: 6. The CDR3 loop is CASHRTSGPYNEQFF. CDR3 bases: TGTGCCAGCCATAGGACTAGCGGGCCCTACAATGAGCAGTTCTTC.

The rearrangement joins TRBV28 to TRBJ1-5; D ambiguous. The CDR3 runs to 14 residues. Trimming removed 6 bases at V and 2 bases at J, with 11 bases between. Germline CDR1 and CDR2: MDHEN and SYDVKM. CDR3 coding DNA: TGTGCCAGCAGACCGTCGGTGGGCAATCAGCCCCAGCATTTT. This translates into CASRPSVGNQPQHF.

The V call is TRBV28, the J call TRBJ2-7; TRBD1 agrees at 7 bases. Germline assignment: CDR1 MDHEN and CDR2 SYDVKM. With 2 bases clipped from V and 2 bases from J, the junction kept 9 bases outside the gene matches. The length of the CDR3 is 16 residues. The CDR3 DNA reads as TGTGCCAGCAGTTTACGGCCATCCCAGGGGGCCTACGAGCAGTACTTC. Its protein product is CASSLRPSQGAYEQYF.

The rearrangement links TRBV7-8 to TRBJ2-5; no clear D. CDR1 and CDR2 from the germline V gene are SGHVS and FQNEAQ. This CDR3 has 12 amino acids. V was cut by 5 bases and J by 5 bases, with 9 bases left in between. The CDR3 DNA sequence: TGTGCCAGCAGCCCCCCCCTCGAGACCCAGTACTTC. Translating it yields CASSPPLETQYF.

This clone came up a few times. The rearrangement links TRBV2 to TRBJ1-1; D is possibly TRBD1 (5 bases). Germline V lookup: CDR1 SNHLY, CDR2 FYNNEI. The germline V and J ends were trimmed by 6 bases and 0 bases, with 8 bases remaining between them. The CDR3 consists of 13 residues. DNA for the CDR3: TGTGCCAGCAGCTGGGGCATGAACACTGAAGCTTTCTTT. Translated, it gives CASSWGMNTEAFF. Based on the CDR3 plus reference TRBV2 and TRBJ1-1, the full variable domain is EPEVTQTPSHQVTQMGQEVILRCVPISNHLYFYWYRQILGQKVEFLVSFYNNEISEKSEIFDDQFSVERPDGSNFTLKIRSTKLEDSAMYFCASSWGMNTEAFFGQGTRLTVV.

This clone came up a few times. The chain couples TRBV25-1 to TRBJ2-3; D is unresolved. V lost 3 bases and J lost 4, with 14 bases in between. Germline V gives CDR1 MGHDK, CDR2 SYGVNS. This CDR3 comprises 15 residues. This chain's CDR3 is CASSDLVLAPDTQYF. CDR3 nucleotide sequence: TGTGCCAGCAGTGATCTGGTCCTGGCACCAGATACGCAGTATTTT.

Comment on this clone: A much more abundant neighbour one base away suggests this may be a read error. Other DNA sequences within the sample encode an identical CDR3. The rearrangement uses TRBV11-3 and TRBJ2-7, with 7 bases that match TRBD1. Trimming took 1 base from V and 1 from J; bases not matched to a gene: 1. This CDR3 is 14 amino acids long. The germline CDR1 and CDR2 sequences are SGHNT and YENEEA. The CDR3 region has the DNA TGTGCCAGCAGCTTAGGGGACAGATCCTACGAGCAGTACTTC. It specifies CASSLGDRSYEQYF.

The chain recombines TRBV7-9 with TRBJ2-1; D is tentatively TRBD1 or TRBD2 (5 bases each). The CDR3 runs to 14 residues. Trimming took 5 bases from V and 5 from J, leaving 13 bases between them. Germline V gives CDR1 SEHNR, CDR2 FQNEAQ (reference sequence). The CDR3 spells CASSLRDPNNEQFF. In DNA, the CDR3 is TGTGCCAGCAGCCTCCGGGACCCTAACAATGAGCAGTTCTTC.

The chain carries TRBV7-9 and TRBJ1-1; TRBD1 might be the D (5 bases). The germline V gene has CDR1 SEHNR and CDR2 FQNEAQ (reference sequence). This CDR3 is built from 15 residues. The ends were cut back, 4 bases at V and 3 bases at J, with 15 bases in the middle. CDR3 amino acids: CASSSVRGWDTEAFF. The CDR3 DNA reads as TGTGCCAGCAGCTCCGTGAGGGGCTGGGACACTGAAGCTTTCTTT.

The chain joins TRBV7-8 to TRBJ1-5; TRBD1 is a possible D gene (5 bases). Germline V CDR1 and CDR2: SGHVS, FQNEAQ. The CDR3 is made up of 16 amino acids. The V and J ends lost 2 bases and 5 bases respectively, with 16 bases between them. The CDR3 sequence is CASSLLVGGNYQPQHF. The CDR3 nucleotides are TGTGCCAGCAGCTTATTGGTTGGGGGGAATTATCAGCCCCAGCATTTT.

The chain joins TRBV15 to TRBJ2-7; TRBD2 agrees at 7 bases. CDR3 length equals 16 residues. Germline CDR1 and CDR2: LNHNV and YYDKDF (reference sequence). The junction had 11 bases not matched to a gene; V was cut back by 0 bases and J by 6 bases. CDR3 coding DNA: TGTGCCACCAGCAGAGATTCGGGCGGGAGCGGGGTCGAGCAGTACTTC. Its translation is CATSRDSGGSGVEQYF.

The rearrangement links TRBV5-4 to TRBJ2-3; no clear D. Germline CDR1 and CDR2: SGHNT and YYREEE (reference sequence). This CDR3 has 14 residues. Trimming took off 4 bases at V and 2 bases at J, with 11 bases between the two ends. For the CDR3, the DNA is TGTGCCAGCAGCCTAGGGCAGGCCACAGATACGCAGTATTTT. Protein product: CASSLGQATDTQYF.

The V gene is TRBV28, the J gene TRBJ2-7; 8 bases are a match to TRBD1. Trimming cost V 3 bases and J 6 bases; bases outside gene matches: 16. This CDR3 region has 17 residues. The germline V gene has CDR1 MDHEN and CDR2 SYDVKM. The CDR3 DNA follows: TGTGCCAGCAGTTTTACACCGGGACAGGCGAGTTTTTCCGAGCAGTACTTC. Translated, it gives CASSFTPGQASFSEQYF. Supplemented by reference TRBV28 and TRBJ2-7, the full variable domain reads DVKVTQSSRYLVKRTGEKVFLECVQDMDHENMFWYRQDPGLGLRLIYFSYDVKMKEKGDIPEGYSVSREKKERFSLILESASTNQTSMYLCASSFTPGQASFSEQYFGPGTRLTVT.

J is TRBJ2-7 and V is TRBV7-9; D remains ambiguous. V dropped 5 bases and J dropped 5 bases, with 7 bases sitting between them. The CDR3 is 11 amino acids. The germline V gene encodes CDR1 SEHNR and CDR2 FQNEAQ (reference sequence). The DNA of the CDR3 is TGTGCCAGCAGCATCCGAAACGAGCAGTACTTC. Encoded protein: CASSIRNEQYF.

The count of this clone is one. The CDR3 DNA reads TGTGCCTGGAGCCACGGGACAGGGGGACGGGAGACCCAGTACTTC. Translation: CAWSHGTGGRETQYF. The chain links TRBV30 to TRBJ2-5; 11 bases fit TRBD1. The ends lost 3 bases at V and 5 bases at J; junction bases unmatched: 8. Germline lookup yields CDR1 GTSNPN and CDR2 SVGIG (reference sequence). The CDR3 runs 15 residues.

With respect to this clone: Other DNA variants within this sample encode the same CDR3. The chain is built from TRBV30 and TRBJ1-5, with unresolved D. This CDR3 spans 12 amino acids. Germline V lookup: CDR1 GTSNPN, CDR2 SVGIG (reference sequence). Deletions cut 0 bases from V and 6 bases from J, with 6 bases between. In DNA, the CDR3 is TGTGCCTGGAGTGTACGAGGTCAGCCCCAGCATTTT. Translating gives CAWSVRGQPQHF.

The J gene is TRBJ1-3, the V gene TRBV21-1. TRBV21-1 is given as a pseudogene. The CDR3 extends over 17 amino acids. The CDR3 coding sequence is TGTGCCAGCAGCTCCCCGGGGGGGGACAGCTCTGGAAACACCATATATTTT. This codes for CASSSPGGDSSGNTIYF.

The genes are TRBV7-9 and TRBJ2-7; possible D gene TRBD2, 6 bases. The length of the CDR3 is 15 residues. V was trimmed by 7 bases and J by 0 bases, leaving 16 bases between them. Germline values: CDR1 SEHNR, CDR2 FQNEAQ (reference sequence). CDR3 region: CASKSRVGSSYEQYF. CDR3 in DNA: TGTGCCAGCAAGTCCAGGGTCGGGAGCTCCTACGAGCAGTACTTC.

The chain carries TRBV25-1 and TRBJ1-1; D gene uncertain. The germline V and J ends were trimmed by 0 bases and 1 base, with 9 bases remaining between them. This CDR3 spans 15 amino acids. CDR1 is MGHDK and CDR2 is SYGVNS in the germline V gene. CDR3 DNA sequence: TGTGCCAGCAGTGAATATGTCGGGGAGAACACTGAAGCTTTCTTT. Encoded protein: CASSEYVGENTEAFF.

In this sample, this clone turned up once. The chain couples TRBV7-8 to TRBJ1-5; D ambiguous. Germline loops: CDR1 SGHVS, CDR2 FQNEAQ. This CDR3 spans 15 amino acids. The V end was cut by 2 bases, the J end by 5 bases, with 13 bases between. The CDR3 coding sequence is TGTGCCAGCAGCTTAACAAGGGTATGGGATCAGCCCCAGCATTTT. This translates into CASSLTRVWDQPQHF.

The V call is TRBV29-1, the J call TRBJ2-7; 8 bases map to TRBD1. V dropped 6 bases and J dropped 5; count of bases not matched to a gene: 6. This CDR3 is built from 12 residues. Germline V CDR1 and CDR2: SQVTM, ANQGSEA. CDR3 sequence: CSVPMTGDEQYF. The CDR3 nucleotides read TGCAGCGTCCCCATGACAGGGGACGAGCAGTACTTC.

The CDR3 reads CASSYSSRGGNQPQHF. Written as DNA, the CDR3 is TGTGCCAGCAGTTACTCGAGCCGAGGGGGCAATCAGCCCCAGCATTTT. The rearrangement joins TRBV6-6 to TRBJ1-5, with TRBD1 as a possible D gene (5 bases). This CDR3 spans 16 amino acids. Germline CDR1 is MNHNY and CDR2 is SVGAGI (reference sequence). Deletions cut 0 bases from V and 2 bases from J, with 11 bases between.

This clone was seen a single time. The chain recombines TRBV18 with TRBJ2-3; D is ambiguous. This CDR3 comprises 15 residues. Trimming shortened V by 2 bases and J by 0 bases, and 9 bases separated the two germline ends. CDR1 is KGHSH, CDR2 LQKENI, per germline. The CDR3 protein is CASSPDGPSTDTQYF. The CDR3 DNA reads TGTGCCAGCTCACCAGACGGACCTAGCACAGATACGCAGTATTTT.

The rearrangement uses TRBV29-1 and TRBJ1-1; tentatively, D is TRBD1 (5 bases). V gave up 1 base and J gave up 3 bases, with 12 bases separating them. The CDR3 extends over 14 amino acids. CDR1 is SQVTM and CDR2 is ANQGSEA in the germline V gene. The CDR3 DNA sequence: TGCAGCGTTGAAGCCTCAGGGCAGGACACTGAAGCTTTCTTT. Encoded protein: CSVEASGQDTEAFF.